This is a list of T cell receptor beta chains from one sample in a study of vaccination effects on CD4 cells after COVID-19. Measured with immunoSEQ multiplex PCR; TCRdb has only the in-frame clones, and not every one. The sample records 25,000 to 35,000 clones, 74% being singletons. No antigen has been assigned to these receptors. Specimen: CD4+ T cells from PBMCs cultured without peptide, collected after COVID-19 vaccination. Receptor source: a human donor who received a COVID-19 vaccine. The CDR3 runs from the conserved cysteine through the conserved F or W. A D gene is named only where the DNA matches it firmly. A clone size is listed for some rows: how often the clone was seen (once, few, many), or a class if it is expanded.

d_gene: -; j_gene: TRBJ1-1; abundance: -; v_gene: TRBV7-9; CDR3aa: CASSPIYLAPREPEAFF; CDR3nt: TGTGCCAGCAGCCCCATCTATTTGGCCCCTAGGGAGCCTGAAGCTTTCTTT
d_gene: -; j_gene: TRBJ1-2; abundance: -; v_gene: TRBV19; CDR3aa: CASSIDRDWSGYTF; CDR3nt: TGTGCCAGTAGTATAGATAGGGACTGGAGTGGCTACACCTTC
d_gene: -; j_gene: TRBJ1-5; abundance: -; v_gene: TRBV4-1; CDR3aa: CASSQDWGTPQHF; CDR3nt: TGCGCCAGCAGCCAAGATTGGGGCACGCCCCAGCATTTT
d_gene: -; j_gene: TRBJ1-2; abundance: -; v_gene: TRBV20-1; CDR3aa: CSAREDGYTF; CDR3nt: TGCAGTGCTAGAGAGGATGGCTACACCTTC
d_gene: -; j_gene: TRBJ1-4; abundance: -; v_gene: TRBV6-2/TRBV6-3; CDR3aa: CASSYDPATNGKLFF; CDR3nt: TGTGCCAGCAGTTACGACCCCGCAACTAATGGGAAACTGTTTTTT
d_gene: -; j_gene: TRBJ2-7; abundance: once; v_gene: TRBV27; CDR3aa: CASSLSNRESRLYEQYF; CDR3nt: TGTGCCAGCAGTTTATCAAACAGGGAGAGTCGCCTATACGAGCAGTACTTC
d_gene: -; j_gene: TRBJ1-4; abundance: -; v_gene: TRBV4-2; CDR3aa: CASSQDRIATNEKLFF; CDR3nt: TGTGCCAGCAGCCAAGATCGGATAGCAACTAATGAAAAACTGTTTTTT
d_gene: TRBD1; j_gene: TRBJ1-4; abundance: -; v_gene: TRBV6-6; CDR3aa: CASSYPTGANEKLFF; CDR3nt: TGTGCCAGCAGTTACCCGACAGGGGCTAATGAAAAACTGTTTTTT
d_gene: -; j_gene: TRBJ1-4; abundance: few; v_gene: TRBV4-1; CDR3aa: CASSLSTGRSNEKLFF; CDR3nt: TGCGCCAGCAGCCTGTCGACAGGTAGATCAAATGAAAAACTGTTTTTT
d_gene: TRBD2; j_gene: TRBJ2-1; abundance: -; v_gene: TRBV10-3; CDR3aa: CAISGLAGGPANEQFF; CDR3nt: TGTGCCATCAGTGGCCTAGCGGGAGGGCCGGCTAATGAGCAGTTCTTC
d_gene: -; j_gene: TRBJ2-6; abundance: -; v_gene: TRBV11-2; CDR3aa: CASSLGEGANVLTF; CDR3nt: TGTGCCAGCAGCTTAGGCGAGGGGGCCAACGTCCTGACTTTC
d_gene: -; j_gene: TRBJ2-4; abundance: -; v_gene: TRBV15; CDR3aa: CATSRTAGFNIQYF; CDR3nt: TGTGCCACCAGCAGAACGGCAGGTTTTAACATTCAGTACTTC
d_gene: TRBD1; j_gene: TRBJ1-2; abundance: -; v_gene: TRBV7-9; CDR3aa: CAETGGDYGYTF; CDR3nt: TGTGCAGAAACAGGGGGCGACTATGGCTACACCTTC
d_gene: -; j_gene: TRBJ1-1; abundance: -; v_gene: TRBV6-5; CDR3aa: CASSKREGAVTEAFF; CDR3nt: TGTGCCAGCAGTAAACGGGAGGGCGCGGTTACTGAAGCTTTCTTT
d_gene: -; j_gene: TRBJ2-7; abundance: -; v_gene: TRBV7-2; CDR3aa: CASQEQGRREQYF; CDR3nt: TGTGCCAGCCAAGAACAGGGACGTAGAGAGCAGTACTTC
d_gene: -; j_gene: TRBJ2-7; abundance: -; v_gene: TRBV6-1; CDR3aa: CASSEGRGPYEQYF; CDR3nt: TGTGCCAGCAGTGAAGGACGGGGACCCTACGAGCAGTACTTC
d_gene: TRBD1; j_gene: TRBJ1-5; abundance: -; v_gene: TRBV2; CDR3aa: CASGDRINQPQHF; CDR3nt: TGTGCCAGCGGGGACAGAATCAATCAGCCCCAGCATTTT
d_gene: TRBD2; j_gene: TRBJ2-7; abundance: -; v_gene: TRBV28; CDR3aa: CASLSGSQLEQYF; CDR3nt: TGTGCCAGCTTGAGCGGGAGTCAGTTAGAGCAGTACTTC
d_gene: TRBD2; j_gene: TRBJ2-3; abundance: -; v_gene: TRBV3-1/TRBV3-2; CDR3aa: CASSLTSGRVDTQYF; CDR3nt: TGTGCCAGCAGCCTAACTAGCGGGCGGGTGGATACGCAGTATTTT
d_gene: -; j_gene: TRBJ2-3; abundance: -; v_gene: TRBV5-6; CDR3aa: CASSLPGMTDTQYF; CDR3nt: TGTGCCAGCAGCTTGCCAGGGATGACAGATACGCAGTATTTT
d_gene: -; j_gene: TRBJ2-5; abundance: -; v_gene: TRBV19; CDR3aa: CASSPRQGGIETQYF; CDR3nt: TGTGCCAGTAGTCCCAGACAGGGAGGGATTGAGACCCAGTACTTC
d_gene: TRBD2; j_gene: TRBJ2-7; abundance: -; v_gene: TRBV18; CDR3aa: CASSPRSSGEYEQYF; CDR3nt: TGTGCCAGCTCACCACGAAGTAGCGGGGAGTACGAGCAGTACTTC
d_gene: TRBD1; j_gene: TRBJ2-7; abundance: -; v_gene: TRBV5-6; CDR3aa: CASTRQGRVEQYF; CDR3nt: TGTGCCAGCACCCGACAGGGAAGGGTCGAGCAGTACTTC
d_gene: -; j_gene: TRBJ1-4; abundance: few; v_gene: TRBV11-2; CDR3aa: CASSLVGGTNEKLFF; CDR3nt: TGTGCCAGCAGCTTAGTGGGGGGGACTAATGAAAAACTGTTTTTT
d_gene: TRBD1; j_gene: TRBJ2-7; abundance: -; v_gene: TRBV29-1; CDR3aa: CSVGPGTGGREQYF; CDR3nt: TGCAGCGTTGGCCCCGGGACAGGGGGACGAGAGCAGTACTTC
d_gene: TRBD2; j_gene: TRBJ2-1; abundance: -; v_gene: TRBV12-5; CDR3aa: CASGLVLAGVGNEQFF; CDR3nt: TGTGCTAGTGGTTTGGTACTAGCGGGAGTGGGAAATGAGCAGTTCTTC
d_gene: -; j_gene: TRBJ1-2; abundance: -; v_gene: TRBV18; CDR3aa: CASSPRDGQWGYTF; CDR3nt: TGTGCCAGCTCACCGCGGGACGGACAGTGGGGCTACACCTTC
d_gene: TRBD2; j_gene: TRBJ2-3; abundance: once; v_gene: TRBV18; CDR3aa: CASSPGRGRDTDTQYF; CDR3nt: TGTGCCAGCTCACCGGGGAGGGGACGGGATACAGATACGCAGTATTTT
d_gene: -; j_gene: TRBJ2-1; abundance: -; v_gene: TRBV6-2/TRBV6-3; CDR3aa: CASSYSILVEGEQFF; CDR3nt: TGTGCCAGCAGTTACTCGATCCTAGTCGAGGGTGAGCAGTTCTTC